The present T cell receptor beta chain was sequenced within a study of CD8+CD57+ T cells in acquired aplastic anemia. V dropped 7 bases and J dropped 4; count of bases not matched to a gene: 5. In germline, CDR1 is SGHVS, CDR2 FQNEAQ. The CDR3 has 15 residues. Researchers used genomic DNA as the template to profile TCR beta VDJ and CDR3. TCRdb ran MiXCR on the reads and lists one entry per CDR3 protein. Altogether 130,000 or so distinct CDR3 sequences are present, less than 45% being singletons, with the ten largest covering 8% to 8.5%. This clonotype was detected a few times. The source material was sorted CD4+, CD8+, or CD8+CD57+ T cells (not recorded which) from PBMCs. This receptor was identified in a human donor in good health, serving as a control. The V and J genes are TRBV7-8 and TRBJ2-2, with 11 bases identical to TRBD2. This CDR3 reads CASTGTSGPTGELFF. The CDR3 nucleotides read TGTGCCAGCACCGGGACTAGCGGCCCCACCGGGGAGCTGTTTTTT.